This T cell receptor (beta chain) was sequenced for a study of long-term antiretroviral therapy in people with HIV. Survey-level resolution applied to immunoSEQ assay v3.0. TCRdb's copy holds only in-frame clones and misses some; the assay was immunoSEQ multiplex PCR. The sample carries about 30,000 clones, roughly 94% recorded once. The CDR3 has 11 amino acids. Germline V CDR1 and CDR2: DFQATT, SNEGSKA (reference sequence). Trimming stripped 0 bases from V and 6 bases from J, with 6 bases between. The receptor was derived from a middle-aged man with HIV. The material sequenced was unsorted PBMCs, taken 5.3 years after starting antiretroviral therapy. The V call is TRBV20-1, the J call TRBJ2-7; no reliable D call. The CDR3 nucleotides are TGCAGTGCTAGAGAGGGCACCGAGCAGTACTTC. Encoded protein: CSAREGTEQYF.